These 4 T cell receptor beta chains share one sample of origin, sequenced in a study of blood T cell repertoires in COVID-19. Assay used: immunoSEQ multiplex PCR; TCRdb lists only in-frame clones, some missing. The sample lists about 300,000 clones; about 93% were seen once. The sequencing sample was made of peripheral blood. These receptors all come from a woman aged 30 to 39 with COVID-19, enrolled during active disease.

The chain is built from TRBV19 and TRBJ1-4, with no clear D. Germline CDR1 is LNHDA and CDR2 is SQIVND (reference sequence). The V and J ends lost 3 bases and 2 bases respectively, with 10 bases between them. The CDR3 has 15 amino acids. CDR3 coding DNA: TGTGCCAGTAGTATTGGGAGCGTTACTAATGAAAAACTGTTTTTT. As protein: CASSIGSVTNEKLFF.

J is TRBJ2-3 and V is TRBV4-1; no clear D gene. The V gene's germline CDR1 is MGHRA and CDR2 YSYEKL. The CDR3 totals 12 residues. With 4 bases removed from V and 3 bases from J, the gap between germline ends came to 5 bases. CDR3 region: CASSLRTDTQYF. For the CDR3, the DNA is TGCGCCAGCAGCCTGAGGACAGATACGCAGTATTTT.

The chain has TRBV23-1 and TRBJ1-4; D ambiguous. TRBV23-1 is an open reading frame, and its role is uncertain. CDR3 size: 13 residues. V dropped 7 bases and J dropped 8 bases, with 14 bases sitting between them. The CDR3 DNA reads TGCGCCAGCATATCACTCTATCGGGAAAAACTGTTTTTT. Translated: CASISLYREKLFF.

This clone appeared once. This specimen includes other DNA sequences encoding the same CDR3. Here the CDR3 DNA reads TGTGCCAGCAGTGTCAGGAGGAATGAAAAACTGTTTTTT. This codes for CASSVRRNEKLFF. This chain joins TRBV2 and TRBJ1-4; D gene unclear. Germline assignment: CDR1 SNHLY and CDR2 FYNNEI. V was pared by 4 bases and J by 5 bases, with 8 bases between. The CDR3 length is 13 residues.